These 29 T cell receptor beta chains were sequenced from one sample in a study of blood T cell repertoires in COVID-19 (dated by TCRdb to 2020 to 2021). The library was made by the immunoSEQ multiplex PCR assay. TCRdb retrieved this table from immuneACCESS and kept in-frame rearrangements only. Not all clones are present; in checked studies, unresolved V genes account for under half, and no reason is known for the remainder. The sample data list 200,000 to 250,000 clones, and 80% of these were observed just once. The top ten clones comprise roughly 13% of the sample. Material: peripheral blood. The receptors shown here come from a human donor in a cohort sampled during active COVID-19.

This sequence joins TRBV27 and TRBJ1-1; perhaps TRBD1 as D (6 bases). Trimming left V 6 bases short and J 4 bases short, with 18 bases between. The CDR3 consists of 15 residues. CDR1 is MNHEY, CDR2 SMNVEV, per germline (reference sequence). This CDR3 is CASRVDKGESTEAFF. The CDR3 DNA reads as TGTGCCAGCAGAGTCGACAAGGGGGAAAGCACTGAAGCTTTCTTT.

The CDR3 sequence: CASSQEGLPAYEQYF. DNA of the CDR3: TGTGCCAGCAGCCAAGAAGGACTCCCCGCTTACGAGCAGTACTTC. The chain recombines TRBV4-2 with TRBJ2-7, with a tentative D call TRBD2 (5 bases). The CDR3 loop spans 15 amino acids. Germline lookup yields CDR1 LGHNA and CDR2 YNFKEQ. The V and J ends lost 0 bases and 4 bases respectively, with 13 bases between them.

In this sample, this clone turned up a few times. The chain joins TRBV21-1 to TRBJ2-1; the tabulated D call, TRBD2, remains unverified against the DNA. TRBV21-1 is marked as a pseudogene. The CDR3 runs 11 residues. CDR3 DNA sequence: TGTGCCAGCCTAGTTGGCAATGAGCAGTTCTTC. It encodes CASLVGNEQFF.

The genes are TRBV6-5 and TRBJ1-4, with D uncertain. The CDR3 is 14 residues long. Trimming stripped 4 bases from V and 4 bases from J, with 10 bases between. The germline CDR1 and CDR2 sequences are MNHEY and SVGAGI. CDR3 nucleotide sequence: TGTGCCAGCAGTTCTCGGGAGGTTAATGAAAAACTGTTTTTT. Its translation: CASSSREVNEKLFF.

Details on this clone: This sample includes further DNA sequences coding for the same CDR3. The CDR3 is CASRGGGRETQYF. CDR3 sequence (DNA): TGTGCCAGCAGGGGGGGCGGGAGAGAGACCCAGTACTTC. The chain uses TRBV6-5 and TRBJ2-5, with a possible D match to TRBD2 (7 bases). Per germline, CDR1 MNHEY and CDR2 SVGAGI. Trimming stripped 6 bases from V and 4 bases from J, with 12 bases between. This CDR3 is built from 13 residues.

This chain uses TRBV5-6 with TRBJ2-4; TRBD2 matches 15 bases. CDR3 length: 19 residues. Germline-derived CDR1 and CDR2 are SGHDT and YYEEEE. With V trimmed by 4 bases and J by 7 bases, 15 bases remained unmatched. The DNA for the CDR3 is TGTGCCAGCAGCCCACGTCCACCGGGACTAGCGGGAGGAACGAACATTCAGTACTTC. This encodes CASSPRPPGLAGGTNIQYF.

V and J are TRBV7-3 and TRBJ1-1; D gene ambiguous. Germline CDR1 reads SGHTA; CDR2 reads FQGTGA. This CDR3 has 13 residues. V dropped 3 bases and J dropped 4 bases, with 9 bases sitting between them. The CDR3 nucleotides read TGTGCCAGCAGCTTTTGGAGCGGCACTGAAGCTTTCTTT. It codes for CASSFWSGTEAFF. The full variable domain, its missing parts supplied by reference TRBV7-3 and TRBJ1-1, is GAGVSQTPSNKVTEKGKYVELRCDPISGHTALYWYRQSLGQGPEFLIYFQGTGAADDSGLPNDRFFAVRPEGSVSTLKIQRTERGDSAVYLCASSFWSGTEAFFGQGTRLTVV.

The chain carries TRBV5-8 and TRBJ2-3; 8 nucleotides agree with TRBD1. Germline CDR1 and CDR2: SGHTS and YDEGEE. This CDR3 comprises 16 residues. J gave up 1 base and V 4 bases, and 8 bases lay outside the gene matches. CDR3 region: CASSRGVGQGTDTQYF. CDR3 DNA: TGTGCCAGCAGCAGAGGGGTGGGACAGGGCACAGATACGCAGTATTTT.

The chain uses TRBV10-3 and TRBJ2-2; TRBD1 matches at 8 bases. V gave up 3 bases and J gave up 3 bases; unmatched junction bases: 6. The CDR3 length is 16 residues. CDR1 is ENHRY and CDR2 is SYGVKD in the germline V gene. CDR3 amino acids: CAISEQGVLDTGELFF. In DNA, the CDR3 is TGTGCCATCAGTGAACAGGGGGTCTTGGACACCGGGGAGCTGTTTTTT.

This clone was seen more than once but under ten times. V usage is TRBV24-1 and J usage is TRBJ2-3; D gene unclear. V lost 5 bases to trimming and J lost 0 bases, with 8 bases between them. Germline lookup yields CDR1 KGHDR and CDR2 SFDVKD. The CDR3 sequence is 14 residues long. The CDR3 spells CATSVAESTDTQYF. CDR3 in DNA: TGTGCCACCAGTGTGGCAGAAAGCACAGATACGCAGTATTTT.

The CDR3 DNA sequence: TGTGCCAGCAGCCAGCGGATTTCCGAGCAGTACTTC. Translating it yields CASSQRISEQYF. V and J are TRBV14 and TRBJ2-7, with unresolved D. V dropped 3 bases and J dropped 6 bases, with 9 bases sitting between them. Germline V CDR1 and CDR2: SGHDN, FVKESK. The length of the CDR3 is 12 residues.

The genes are TRBV6-6 and TRBJ1-1; no reliable D call. Germline V gene data show CDR1 as MNHNY and CDR2 as SVGAGI (reference sequence). The CDR3 extends over 13 amino acids. Trimming pared 7 bases from V and 6 bases from J, leaving 15 bases between. DNA of the CDR3: TGTGCCAGCACCCCGGGTCCTCCGGCTGAAGCTTTCTTT. It translates to CASTPGPPAEAFF.

V and J are TRBV29-1 and TRBJ1-1; D gene uncertain. Per germline, CDR1 SQVTM and CDR2 ANQGSEA. Trimming removed 5 bases from V and 3 bases from J, with 13 bases in between. This CDR3 is built from 13 residues. CDR3 nucleotides: TGCAGCGTTTCGGTCCAAAAAGACACTGAAGCTTTCTTT. As protein: CSVSVQKDTEAFF.

As DNA, the CDR3 is TGTGCCAGCAAGGGACTAGCGGACCCTAAAGGAAATGAGCAGTTCTTC. Its protein product is CASKGLADPKGNEQFF. The chain combines TRBV6-6 with TRBJ2-1; 11 bases fit TRBD2. Germline assignment: CDR1 MNHNY and CDR2 SVGAGI (reference sequence). CDR3 size: 16 residues. V was clipped by 7 bases and J by 7 bases; unmatched bases: 12.

This sequence joins TRBV5-6 and TRBJ2-2; 7 bases match TRBD2. The CDR3 runs to 16 residues. Losses at the gene ends were 4 bases for V and 5 bases for J; bases not matched to a gene: 11. The germline CDR1 and CDR2 sequences are SGHDT and YYEEEE. CDR3 sequence: CASSVPGRGSTGELFF. The CDR3 nucleotides read TGTGCCAGCAGCGTCCCGGGGAGGGGCAGTACCGGGGAGCTGTTTTTT.

The chain recombines TRBV27 with TRBJ2-1; TRBD2 aligns across 7 bases. The CDR3 consists of 15 residues. V lost 5 bases to trimming and J lost 6 bases; unmatched junction nucleotides: 10. Per germline, CDR1 MNHEY and CDR2 SMNVEV (reference sequence). The CDR3 loop reads CASSPEAGFINEQFF. CDR3 DNA sequence: TGTGCCAGCAGTCCAGAAGCGGGATTTATCAATGAGCAGTTCTTC.

The chain carries TRBV7-2 and TRBJ1-5, with D perhaps TRBD1 (5 bases). This CDR3 comprises 15 residues. The germline V gene encodes CDR1 SGHTA and CDR2 FQGNSA. V lost 4 bases to trimming and J lost 7 bases, with 17 bases between them. CDR3 protein: CASSSLTGIGQPQHF. In DNA, the CDR3 is TGTGCCAGCAGCTCACTTACAGGTATAGGGCAGCCCCAGCATTTT.

In its sample, this clone was seen once. CDR3 nucleotide sequence: TGTGCCAGCAGTGTTGCGGATTCTGGGACGCAGTATTTT. Translated, it gives CASSVADSGTQYF. The V and J genes are TRBV12-3 or TRBV12-4 and TRBJ2-3, with D uncertain. The V end was cut by 5 bases, the J end by 9 bases, with 15 bases between. The CDR3 is made up of 13 amino acids.

This chain uses TRBV3-1 (or the pseudogene TRBV3-2) with TRBJ2-7; 9 nucleotides line up with TRBD1. In germline, CDR1 is LGHDT, CDR2 YNNKEL (reference sequence). This CDR3 has 15 residues. The V and J ends lost 3 bases and 2 bases, in that order; junction bases with no gene match: 5. The CDR3 sequence: CASSHYRDRAYEQYF. The CDR3 DNA follows: TGTGCCAGCAGCCATTACCGGGACAGGGCCTACGAGCAGTACTTC.

This clone showed up just once. This rearrangement joins TRBV5-1 to TRBJ1-5; possible D gene TRBD1, 6 bases. The CDR3 consists of 14 residues. Trimming shortened V by 3 bases and J by 3 bases, and 10 bases separated the two germline ends. Germline V gives CDR1 SGHRS, CDR2 YFSETQ. Written as DNA, the CDR3 is TGCGCCAGCAGCTCAGGGGTAGTCAATCAGCCCCAGCATTTT. Translated: CASSSGVVNQPQHF.

Written as DNA, the CDR3 is TGCGCCAGCAGCTTGGATGAGACAGGGGGCAATCAGCCCCAGCATTTT. Encoded protein: CASSLDETGGNQPQHF. The J gene is TRBJ1-5, the V gene TRBV5-1; TRBD1 matches 8 bases. This CDR3 region has 16 residues. The ends lost 0 bases at V and 2 bases at J; junction bases unmatched: 4. CDR1 SGHRS and CDR2 YFSETQ come from the germline V gene.

The rearrangement joins TRBV5-1 to TRBJ1-4; D may be TRBD1 (5 bases). The CDR3 runs to 17 residues. Per germline, CDR1 SGHRS and CDR2 YFSETQ. The germline V and J ends were trimmed by 1 base and 8 bases, with 21 bases remaining between them. The CDR3 DNA is TGCGCCAGCAGCTTGTCCCAAACGCTTGGGGGAGGGGAAAAACTGTTTTTT. Amino acid sequence: CASSLSQTLGGGEKLFF.

The chain is built from TRBV7-8 and TRBJ2-3; TRBD2 matches at 9 bases. Germline assignment: CDR1 SGHVS and CDR2 FQNEAQ. Trimming at V came to 5 bases and at J to 3 bases, leaving 9 bases not matched to a gene. The CDR3 contains 16 residues. The CDR3 is CASSPLSGRKTDTQYF. The CDR3 DNA sequence: TGTGCCAGCAGCCCACTTAGCGGGAGAAAGACAGATACGCAGTATTTT.

This clone has just one count. This could be a read error, since a much larger clone is one nucleotide away. The V and J genes are TRBV7-8 and TRBJ1-2, with D possibly being TRBD1 (5 bases). V was trimmed by 5 bases and J by 2 bases, leaving 9 bases between them. The germline gives CDR1 SGHVS, CDR2 FQNEAQ. This CDR3 comprises 13 residues. The CDR3 here is CASSPDRNYGYTF. The CDR3 DNA is TGTGCCAGCAGCCCCGACAGAAACTATGGCTACACCTTC.

The chain is built from TRBV5-4 and TRBJ2-2; D might be TRBD1 (6 bases). This CDR3 is 16 amino acids long. Germline CDR1 SGHNT, CDR2 YYREEE (reference sequence). Trimming removed 0 bases at V and 3 bases at J, with 12 bases between. The CDR3 here is CASSLEGGTDTGELFF. The CDR3 DNA sequence: TGTGCCAGCAGCTTGGAAGGGGGAACGGACACCGGGGAGCTGTTTTTT.

The rearrangement uses TRBV5-1 and TRBJ2-2; D is unclear. Trimming stripped 7 bases from V and 5 bases from J, with 15 bases between. Germline V gene lookup returns CDR1 SGHRS and CDR2 YFSETQ. The CDR3 is 14 residues long. The CDR3 nucleotides read TGCGCCAGCCGCTCAGACTCCCTAACCGGGGAGCTGTTTTTT. Its protein is CASRSDSLTGELFF.

V gene TRBV12-5 combines with J gene TRBJ1-5; a possible D gene is TRBD1 (6 bases). The CDR3 runs 18 residues. The V end was cut by 5 bases, the J end by 9 bases, with 29 bases between. Per germline, CDR1 LGHNT and CDR2 FRNRAP. CDR3 DNA sequence: TGTGCTAGTGGTCCTCGACAGGACGCCGACCCTGGGTTGAGGCCCCAGCATTTT. Translating it yields CASGPRQDADPGLRPQHF.

In its sample, this clone is medium-sized. The V and J genes are TRBV7-9 and TRBJ1-1; D gene uncertain. Germline CDR1 SEHNR, CDR2 FQNEAQ (reference sequence). The CDR3 has 15 residues. V dropped 0 bases and J dropped 5 bases, with 13 bases sitting between them. The CDR3 DNA reads TGTGCCAGCAGCTTAGCCCGGGGAATACAAACTGAAGCTTTCTTT. The encoded protein is CASSLARGIQTEAFF.

This clone turned up a few times. V and J are TRBV20-1 and TRBJ2-5, with a weak D call TRBD1 (6 bases). Germline assignment: CDR1 DFQATT and CDR2 SNEGSKA (reference sequence). This CDR3 is built from 11 residues. V lost 5 bases and J 7 bases, leaving 11 bases between the germline ends. The CDR3 sequence: CSAGSGATQYF. In nucleotides, the CDR3 is TGCAGTGCTGGGTCAGGGGCGACCCAGTACTTC.